This TCR beta chain was found in a study of CD8 T cells in Susac syndrome. Negative isolation yielded CD8+ and CD4+ T cells; FACS enriched TEMRA cells. Reverse transcription of about 0.45 to 1 ug RNA was performed with random hexamers. The authors amplified TCR beta CDR3 across 54 Vbeta and 13 Jbeta using immunoSEQ multiplex PCR. TCRdb re-analysed the immunoSEQ multiplex PCR reads in MiXCR, keeping a single row per CDR3 protein. The sample records about 280,000 distinct CDR3 sequences, about 88% being singletons. The CDR3 runs 15 residues. Germline CDR1 is MDHEN and CDR2 is SYDVKM. Unmatched junction bases numbered 12, after V lost 6 bases and J lost 5 bases.

Sequencing used CD8+ T cells from PBMCs. The V and J genes are TRBV28 and TRBJ2-7, with 8 bases identical to TRBD1. The receptor was isolated from a human donor with multiple sclerosis. CDR3: CASSYTRGLGDEQYF. As DNA, the CDR3 is TGTGCCAGCAGCTATACCAGGGGGCTGGGAGACGAGCAGTACTTC.